A single T cell receptor beta chain is shown here with its context. Its antigen remains unidentified. The CDR3 runs 13 residues. V lost 3 bases, J lost 4 bases, and 9 bases lay in between. Germline V gene data show CDR1 as SGHTA and CDR2 as FQGNSA. The data originate from a study of cytomegalovirus exposure and HLA in healthy donors. General study points: Presence/absence results assume similar sequencing depth per donor, which may not hold.

PCR was performed using 60 Vbeta and 13 Jbeta primers. Repertoires were generated with immunoSEQ multiplex PCR, while TCRdb's copy carries only in-frame clones and drops some. The repertoire table contains over 100,000 clones. The clonotype was recovered from a man younger than 40 in good health and CMV-seronegative. The source material was PBMCs. This chain joins TRBV7-2 and TRBJ1-1, with D uncertain. Written as DNA, the CDR3 is TGTGCCAGCAGCTTGGGAGGCGGCACTGAAGCTTTCTTT. This codes for CASSLGGGTEAFF.